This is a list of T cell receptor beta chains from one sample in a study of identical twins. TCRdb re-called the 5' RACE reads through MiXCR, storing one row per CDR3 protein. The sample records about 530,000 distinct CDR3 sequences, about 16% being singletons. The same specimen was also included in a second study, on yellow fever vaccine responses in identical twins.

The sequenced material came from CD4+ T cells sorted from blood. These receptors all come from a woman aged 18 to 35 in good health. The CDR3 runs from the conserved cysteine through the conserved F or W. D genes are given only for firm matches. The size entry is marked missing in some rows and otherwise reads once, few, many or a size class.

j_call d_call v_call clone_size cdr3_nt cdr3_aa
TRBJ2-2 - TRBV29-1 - TGCAGCGCCGCGGACGTAGCGAACACCGGGGAGCTGTTTTTT CSAADVANTGELFF
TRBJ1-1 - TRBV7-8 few TGTGCCAGCAGCTTCTCAGACATGAACACTGAAGCTTTCTTT CASSFSDMNTEAFF
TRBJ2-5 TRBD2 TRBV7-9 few TGTGCCAGCAGCTTTACCGGGACTAGCGGGAGACCGAAGACCCAGTACTTC CASSFTGTSGRPKTQYF
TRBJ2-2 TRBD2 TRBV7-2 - TGTGCCAGCAGGTCCGGGACTAGCGGGACCGGGGAGCTGTTTTTT CASRSGTSGTGELFF
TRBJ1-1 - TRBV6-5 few TGTGCCAGCGGGCAGGGTAGGGCTTTCTTT CASGQGRAFF
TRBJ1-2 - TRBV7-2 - TGTGCCAGCAGCACGAACAGGAGGGGCTACACCTTC CASSTNRRGYTF
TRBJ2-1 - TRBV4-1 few TGCGCCAGCAGCCAAGATTCAGCCGGGGCGAGCTCCTACAATGAGCAGTTCTTC CASSQDSAGASSYNEQFF
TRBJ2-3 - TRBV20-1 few TGCAGTGCTAGAGATCCCCTAAGTCCCACAGATACGCAGTATTTT CSARDPLSPTDTQYF
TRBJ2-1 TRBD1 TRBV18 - TGTGCCAGCCCAGCTCTTGACAGGGAATTCTACAATGAGCAGTTCTTC CASPALDREFYNEQFF
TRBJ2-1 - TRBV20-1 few TGCAGTGCTAGGTACGGCTCAAACTCCTACAATGAGCAGTTCTTC CSARYGSNSYNEQFF
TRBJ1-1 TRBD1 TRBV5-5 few TGTGCCAGCAGTGAGACAGGGAGGAACACTGAAGCTTTCTTT CASSETGRNTEAFF
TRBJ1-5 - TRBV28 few TGTGCCAGCTATTGGGGGTCGGGCAATCAGCCCCAGCATTTT CASYWGSGNQPQHF